The clone carrying this T cell receptor (beta chain) was found many times. The entry originates in a study of molecular identifiers for immune sequencing clone quantification. CDR1 LGHNA and CDR2 YSLEER come from the germline V gene. The ends lost 0 bases at V and 5 bases at J; junction bases unmatched: 16. The CDR3 is 19 amino acids. MiXCR, applied by TCRdb to the PCR reads, yields one record per CDR3 protein. The table shows about 320,000 distinct CDR3 sequences, with roughly a fifth occurring only once. This rearrangement joins TRBV4-3 to TRBJ2-7; 10 positions match TRBD2. The sample consisted of naive CD8+ T cells from blood, with Jurkat cell RNA spiked in. Subset described: FACS-sorted CD8+CD4-CCR7+CD45RA+ naive T cells. This clonotype was sampled from a human donor in good health. Some libraries in this study had Jurkat cell RNA spiked in. CDR3 sequence (DNA): TGCGCCAGCAGCCAAGATGCCCCAGCGGGAGGGCCGATGGTCCACGAGCAGTACTTC. Translating it yields CASSQDAPAGGPMVHEQYF.